The 18 T cell receptor beta chains reported below all come from one sample, sequenced in a study of CD8 T cells in ankylosing spondylitis. TCRdb called the 5' RACE reads again in MiXCR, with one record for every CDR3 protein. The table shows about 330,000 distinct CDR3 sequences, with around 7.6% occurring only once. Notes on the study in general: Among TCR beta sequences, a motif of several highly homologous variants appeared characteristic of ankylosing spondylitis blood.

No antigen is known for these receptors. Sequencing was carried out using blood, either unsorted or a sorted T cell fraction (not recorded which). These receptors came from a male donor with ankylosing spondylitis.

This clonotype occurred a few times. The chain is built from TRBV29-1 and TRBJ2-1; no clear D gene. CDR1 is SQVTM and CDR2 is ANQGSEA in the germline V gene. The length of the CDR3 is 14 residues. The V end lost 7 bases, the J end lost 5 bases, and 18 bases lay between the germline ends. CDR3 sequence reads: CSAEGQGGDNEQFF. CDR3 DNA: TGCAGCGCGGAAGGTCAAGGTGGGGACAATGAGCAGTTCTTC.

The CDR3 is CASSPTGGYNTGELFF. CDR3 sequence (DNA): TGCGCCAGCAGCCCCACGGGGGGCTACAACACCGGGGAGCTGTTTTTT. J is TRBJ2-2 and V is TRBV4-1, with D possibly matching TRBD2 (7 bases). Trimming stripped 4 bases from V and 2 bases from J, with 14 bases between. Germline assignment: CDR1 MGHRA and CDR2 YSYEKL. This CDR3 has 16 amino acids.

V is TRBV24-1 and J is TRBJ2-7; 7 nucleotides line up with TRBD1. Germline loops: CDR1 KGHDR, CDR2 SFDVKD. V was pared by 6 bases and J by 0 bases, with 7 bases of the junction left unmatched. This CDR3 spans 15 amino acids. This CDR3 is CATSPSGTASYEQYF. CDR3 nucleotide sequence: TGTGCCACCAGTCCTTCCGGGACAGCCTCCTACGAGCAGTACTTC.

CDR3 nucleotide sequence: TGTGCCAGCAGCCATGTAGCGGGAGGGCCAGGTCCGGGTATAAATGAGCAGTTCTTC. Protein: CASSHVAGGPGPGINEQFF. J is TRBJ2-1 and V is TRBV3-1; 11 nucleotides align to TRBD2. The CDR3 extends over 19 amino acids. J gave up 7 bases and V 3 bases, and 17 bases lay outside the gene matches. Germline CDR1 LGHDT, CDR2 YNNKEL (reference sequence).

The chain carries TRBV10-2 and TRBJ2-7, with 15 bases that match TRBD2. CDR1 is WSHSY, CDR2 SAAADI, per germline. J gave up 4 bases and V 8 bases, and 6 bases lay outside the gene matches. There are 15 residues in the CDR3. The CDR3 protein is CASRTSGRAGYEQYF. The CDR3 nucleotides read TGCGCCAGCCGGACTAGCGGGAGGGCCGGGTACGAGCAGTACTTC.

V is TRBV28 and J is TRBJ1-5, with 7 nucleotides matching TRBD1. The V segment lost 5 bases and the J segment 7 bases; nucleotides outside the gene matches: 11. Germline V gives CDR1 MDHEN, CDR2 SYDVKM. The CDR3 has 15 residues. CDR3 residues: CASSPTGAALQPQHF. The CDR3 DNA sequence: TGTGCCAGCAGTCCAACAGGGGCCGCCCTACAGCCCCAGCATTTT. Full variable domain (outside the CDR3, taken from reference TRBV28 and TRBJ1-5): DVKVTQSSRYLVKRTGEKVFLECVQDMDHENMFWYRQDPGLGLRLIYFSYDVKMKEKGDIPEGYSVSREKKERFSLILESASTNQTSMYLCASSPTGAALQPQHFGDGTRLSIL.

The DNA for the CDR3 is TGTGCCAGCAGAACGGGACTCCAAGAGACCCAGTACTTC. Protein sequence: CASRTGLQETQYF. V is TRBV5-5 and J is TRBJ2-5, with D possibly matching TRBD2 (6 bases). V was cut by 5 bases and J by 1 base, with 9 bases left in between. The germline CDR1 and CDR2 sequences are SGHKS and YYEKEE (reference sequence). This CDR3 is built from 13 residues. Using reference TRBV5-5 and TRBJ2-5 for the parts outside the CDR3, the full variable domain is DAGVTQSPTHLIKTRGQQVTLRCSPISGHKSVSWYQQVLGQGPQFIFQYYEKEERGRGNFPDRFSARQFPNYSSELNVNALLLGDSALYLCASRTGLQETQYFGPGTRLLVL.

This clonotype appeared many times. The CDR3 DNA is TGTGCCACCAGTGTGGGGAATGAGCAGTTCTTC. This translates into CATSVGNEQFF. The genes are TRBV24-1 and TRBJ2-1; D remains unclear. The CDR3 is 11 amino acids. The germline CDR1 and CDR2 sequences are KGHDR and SFDVKD. V was shortened by 5 bases and J by 7 bases, with 5 bases between the two germline ends.

This clonotype was counted many times. The chain recombines TRBV28 with TRBJ2-1; 8 bases map to TRBD1. CDR1 and CDR2 from the germline V gene are MDHEN and SYDVKM. The CDR3 has 15 amino acids. J lost 7 bases, V lost 3 bases, and 8 bases had no gene match. CDR3 nucleotides: TGTGCCAGCAGTTTCTCAACAGGGGGACGGAATGAGCAGTTCTTC. Protein sequence: CASSFSTGGRNEQFF.

This clonotype has just a few counts. The V call is TRBV6-1, the J call TRBJ2-2; 7 bases agree with TRBD2. After removal of 8 bases from V and 4 bases from J, the junction contained 13 bases not matched to a gene. The CDR3 has 16 amino acids. CDR1 and CDR2 (germline): MNHNS, SASEGT. CDR3 bases: TGTGCCAGCCCGCCCGACCTGGGGGGGGTCACCGGGGAGCTGTTTTTT. Residues: CASPPDLGGVTGELFF.

This clonotype was seen many times. The chain joins TRBV5-1 to TRBJ1-6, with TRBD1 matching over 9 bases. Germline values: CDR1 SGHRS, CDR2 YFSETQ. Trimming took 0 bases from V and 5 from J; bases not matched to a gene: 3. This CDR3 has 16 residues. The chain's CDR3 is CASSLEGQGNNSPLHF. The CDR3 nucleotides read TGCGCCAGCAGCTTGGAGGGACAGGGAAATAATTCACCCCTCCACTTT.

At least ten counts were recorded for this clonotype. V usage is TRBV20-1 and J usage is TRBJ1-6, with TRBD1 matching over 9 bases. The germline gives CDR1 DFQATT, CDR2 SNEGSKA (reference sequence). V was clipped by 0 bases and J by 0 bases; unmatched bases: 9. The CDR3 contains 19 residues. The CDR3 spells CSARDIGGQGSSYNSPLHF. The CDR3, as DNA: TGCAGTGCTAGAGATATTGGCGGACAGGGGAGCTCCTATAATTCACCCCTCCACTTT.

The sample holds many counts of this clonotype. V usage is TRBV29-1 and J usage is TRBJ2-2; maybe TRBD2 (5 bases). Germline loops: CDR1 SQVTM, CDR2 ANQGSEA. V lost 4 bases to trimming and J lost 2 bases, with 11 bases between them. CDR3 length equals 14 residues. CDR3 residues: CSVGRDANTGELFF. The CDR3 nucleotides read TGCAGCGTTGGTCGGGATGCTAACACCGGGGAGCTGTTTTTT.

In regard to this clonotype: At one of its ends the junction is not consistent with the germline gene, which may arise from a read error. V is TRBV18 and J is TRBJ1-2, with 9 bases that match TRBD1. This CDR3 comprises 15 residues. Germline V gives CDR1 KGHSH, CDR2 LQKENI. The CDR3: CASSSPGQGPFGYTF. The CDR3 nucleotides are TGTGCCAGCTCATCACCGGGACAGGGCCCCTTTGGCTACACCTTC. Together with reference TRBV18 and TRBJ1-2, the CDR3 gives the full variable domain: NAGVMQNPRHLVRRRGQEARLRCSPMKGHSHVYWYRQLPEEGLKFMVYLQKENIIDESGMPKERFSAEFPKEGPSILRIQQVVRGDSAAYFCASSSPGQGPFGYTFGSGTRLTVV.

This clonotype was seen a few times. The V gene is TRBV27, the J gene TRBJ1-2; D is ambiguous. V lost 5 bases to trimming and J lost 4 bases, with 11 bases between them. Germline CDR1 and CDR2: MNHEY and SMNVEV (reference sequence). The CDR3 consists of 13 residues. CDR3 DNA: TGTGCCAGCAGTCCGGCGGGAGCCTATGGCTACACCTTC. Amino acid sequence: CASSPAGAYGYTF.

This clonotype was seen a few times. The chain links TRBV7-9 to TRBJ2-7; no clear D gene. The CDR3 is 14 residues long. The V and J ends lost 5 bases and 2 bases respectively, with 13 bases between them. Germline CDR1 and CDR2: SEHNR and FQNEAQ (reference sequence). The CDR3 region is CASSLEVDPYEQYF. Written as DNA, the CDR3 is TGTGCCAGCAGCCTTGAGGTGGACCCCTACGAGCAGTACTTC.

The chain links TRBV28 to TRBJ1-5; 7 bases line up with TRBD1. CDR1 is MDHEN and CDR2 is SYDVKM in the germline V gene. This CDR3 has 13 amino acids. J was trimmed by 9 bases and V by 7 bases; bases with no gene match: 9. CDR3 residues: CASIRTGHGPQHF. The CDR3 DNA sequence: TGTGCCAGCATTAGGACAGGCCACGGGCCCCAGCATTTT. Based on the CDR3 plus reference TRBV28 and TRBJ1-5, the full variable domain is DVKVTQSSRYLVKRTGEKVFLECVQDMDHENMFWYRQDPGLGLRLIYFSYDVKMKEKGDIPEGYSVSREKKERFSLILESASTNQTSMYLCASIRTGHGPQHFGDGTRLSIL.

The rearrangement links TRBV10-1 to TRBJ1-1; D is unresolved. This CDR3 spans 13 amino acids. The V end lost 5 bases, the J end lost 8 bases, and 15 bases lay between the germline ends. From germline, CDR1 is WNHNN and CDR2 SYGVQD (reference sequence). The CDR3 DNA follows: TGCGCCAGCAGTTCATCCTCGAAGAGGGAAGCTTTCTTT. Translation: CASSSSSKREAFF.